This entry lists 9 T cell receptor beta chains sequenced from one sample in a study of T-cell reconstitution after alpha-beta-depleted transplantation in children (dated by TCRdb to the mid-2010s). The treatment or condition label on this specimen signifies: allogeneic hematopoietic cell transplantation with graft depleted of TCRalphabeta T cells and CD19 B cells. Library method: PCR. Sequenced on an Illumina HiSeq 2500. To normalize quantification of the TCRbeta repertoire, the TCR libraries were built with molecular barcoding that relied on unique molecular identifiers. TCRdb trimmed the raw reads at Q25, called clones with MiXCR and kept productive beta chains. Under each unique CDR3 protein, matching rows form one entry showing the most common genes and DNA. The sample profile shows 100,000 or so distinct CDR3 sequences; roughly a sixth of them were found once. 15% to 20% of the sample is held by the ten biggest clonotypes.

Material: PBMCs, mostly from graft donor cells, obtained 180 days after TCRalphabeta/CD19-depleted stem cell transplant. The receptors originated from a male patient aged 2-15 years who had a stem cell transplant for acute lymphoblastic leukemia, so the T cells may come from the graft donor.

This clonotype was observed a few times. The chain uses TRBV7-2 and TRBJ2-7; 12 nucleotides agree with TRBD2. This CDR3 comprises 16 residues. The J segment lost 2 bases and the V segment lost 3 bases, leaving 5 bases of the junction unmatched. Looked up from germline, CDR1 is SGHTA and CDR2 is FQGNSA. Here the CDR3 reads CASSFLAGGPTYEQYF. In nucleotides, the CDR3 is TGTGCCAGCAGCTTCCTAGCGGGGGGGCCTACCTACGAGCAGTACTTC.

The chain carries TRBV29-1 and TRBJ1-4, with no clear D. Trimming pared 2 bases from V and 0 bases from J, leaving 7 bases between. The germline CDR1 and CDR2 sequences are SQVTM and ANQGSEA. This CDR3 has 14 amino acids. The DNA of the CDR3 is TGCAGCGTTGAAAAGGGCGCAACTAATGAAAAACTGTTTTTT. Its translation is CSVEKGATNEKLFF. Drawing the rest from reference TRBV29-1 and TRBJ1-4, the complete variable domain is SAVISQKPSRDICQRGTSLTIQCQVDSQVTMMFWYRQQPGQSLTLIATANQGSEATYESGFVIDKFPISRPNLTFSTLTVSNMSPEDSSIYLCSVEKGATNEKLFFGSGTQLSVL.

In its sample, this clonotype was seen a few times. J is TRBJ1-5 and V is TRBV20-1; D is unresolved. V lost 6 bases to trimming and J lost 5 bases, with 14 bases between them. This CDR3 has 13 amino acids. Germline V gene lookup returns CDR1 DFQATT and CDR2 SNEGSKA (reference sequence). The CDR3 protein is CSAGLDRDQPQHF. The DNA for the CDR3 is TGCAGTGCAGGGTTGGACCGCGATCAGCCCCAGCATTTT.

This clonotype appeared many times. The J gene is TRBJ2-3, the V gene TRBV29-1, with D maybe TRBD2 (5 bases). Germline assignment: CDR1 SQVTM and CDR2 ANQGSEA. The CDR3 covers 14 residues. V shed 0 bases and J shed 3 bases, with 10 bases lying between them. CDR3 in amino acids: CSVEDREATDTQYF. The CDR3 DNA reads TGCAGCGTTGAAGATCGGGAAGCAACAGATACGCAGTATTTT.

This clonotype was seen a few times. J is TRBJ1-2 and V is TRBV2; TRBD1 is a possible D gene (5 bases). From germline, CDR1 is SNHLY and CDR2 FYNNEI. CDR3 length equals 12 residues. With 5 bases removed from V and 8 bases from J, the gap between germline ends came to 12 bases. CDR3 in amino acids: CASSPGTLGYTF. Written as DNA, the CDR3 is TGTGCCAGCAGTCCCGGGACGTTGGGCTACACCTTC. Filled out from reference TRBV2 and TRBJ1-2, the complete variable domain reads EPEVTQTPSHQVTQMGQEVILRCVPISNHLYFYWYRQILGQKVEFLVSFYNNEISEKSEIFDDQFSVERPDGSNFTLKIRSTKLEDSAMYFCASSPGTLGYTFGSGTRLTVV.

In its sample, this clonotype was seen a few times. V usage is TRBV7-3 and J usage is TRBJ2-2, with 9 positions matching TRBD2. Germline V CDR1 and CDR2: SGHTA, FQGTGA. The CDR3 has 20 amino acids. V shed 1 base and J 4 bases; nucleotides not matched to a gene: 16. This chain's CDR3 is CASSLILGGGAERGTGELFF. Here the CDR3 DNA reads TGTGCCAGCAGCTTAATTCTCGGCGGGGGGGCCGAGCGTGGCACCGGGGAGCTGTTTTTT.

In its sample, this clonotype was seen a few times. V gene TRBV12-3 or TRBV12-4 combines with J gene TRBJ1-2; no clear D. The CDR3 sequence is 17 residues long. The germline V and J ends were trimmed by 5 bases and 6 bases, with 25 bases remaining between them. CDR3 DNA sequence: TGTGCCAGCAGTCTTACTGGTCAAGTACCAATTATCCATGGCTACACCTTC. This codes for CASSLTGQVPIIHGYTF.

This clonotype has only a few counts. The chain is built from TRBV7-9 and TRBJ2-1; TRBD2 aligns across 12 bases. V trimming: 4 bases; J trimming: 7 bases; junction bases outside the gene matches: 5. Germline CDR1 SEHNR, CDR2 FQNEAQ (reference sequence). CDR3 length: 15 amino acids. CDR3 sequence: CASSSGTSGWNEQFF. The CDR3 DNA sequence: TGTGCCAGCAGCTCAGGGACTAGCGGGTGGAATGAGCAGTTCTTC.

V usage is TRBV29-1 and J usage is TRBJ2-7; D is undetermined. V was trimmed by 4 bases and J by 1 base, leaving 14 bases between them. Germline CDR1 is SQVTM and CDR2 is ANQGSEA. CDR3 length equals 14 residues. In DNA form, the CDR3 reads TGCAGCGTTGTCTACCGGACCGATTCCTACGAGCAGTACTTC. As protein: CSVVYRTDSYEQYF.